One sample yielded the 16 T cell receptor beta chains listed below, sequenced in a study of T cells in Graves' hyperthyroidism and ophthalmopathy. The investigators amplified TCR beta CDR3 regions from RNA transcripts. The primer set for the first-round RT-PCR of the TCR CDR3 was HTBI. TCRdb processed the multiplex PCR reads anew with MiXCR; each CDR3 protein has one entry. The sample records about 570,000 distinct CDR3 sequences, roughly 46% being singletons. The sequenced sample consisted of peripheral blood or thyroid tissue (not recorded which). Every receptor here comes from an adult woman with Graves' disease, either hyperthyroidism or ophthalmopathy (not recorded which).

This chain links TRBV5-1 with TRBJ2-2; D uncertain. The CDR3 consists of 16 residues. CDR1 SGHRS and CDR2 YFSETQ come from the germline V gene. V lost 0 bases and J 2 bases, leaving 11 bases between the germline ends. CDR3: CASSLASAGNTGELFF. The CDR3 nucleotides read TGCGCCAGCAGCTTGGCCAGTGCTGGAAACACCGGGGAGCTGTTTTTT.

V and J are TRBV7-9 and TRBJ1-2; D is unresolved. Germline lookup yields CDR1 SEHNR and CDR2 FQNEAQ (reference sequence). This CDR3 contains 13 residues. Trimming left V 4 bases short and J 6 bases short, with 12 bases between. CDR3 nucleotides: TGTGCCAGCAGCTCCGGTCGGTGGGATGGCTACACCTTC. Residues: CASSSGRWDGYTF. The full variable domain, with the rest looked up from reference TRBV7-9 and TRBJ1-2, is DTGVSQNPRHKITKRGQNVTFRCDPISEHNRLYWYRQTLGQGPEFLTYFQNEAQLEKSRLLSDRFSAERPKGSFSTLEIQRTEQGDSAMYLCASSSGRWDGYTFGSGTRLTVV.

There are many counts of this clonotype. The chain carries TRBV19 and TRBJ1-1, with a possible D match to TRBD1 (5 bases). Trimming took 2 bases from V and 1 from J, leaving 11 bases between them. The CDR3 is made up of 15 amino acids. Germline-derived CDR1 and CDR2 are LNHDA and SQIVND (reference sequence). CDR3 bases: TGTGCCAGTAGTATATTAGCTGGGGCGAACACTGAAGCTTTCTTT. Its translation is CASSILAGANTEAFF.

This clonotype was recorded at least ten times. DNA of the CDR3: TGTGCCAGCAGCTTTGGAGGGGGCACCGGGGAGCTGTTTTTT. Amino acids: CASSFGGGTGELFF. The chain links TRBV7-6 to TRBJ2-2, with D tentatively TRBD1 or TRBD2 (6 bases each). The CDR3 extends over 14 amino acids. Trimming removed 3 bases at V and 4 bases at J, with 9 bases between. The germline gives CDR1 SGHVS, CDR2 FNYEAQ.

This clonotype was counted many times. The rearrangement uses TRBV4-1 and TRBJ1-5; D is unresolved. This CDR3 is 18 amino acids long. The V and J ends lost 3 bases and 1 base respectively, with 19 bases between them. Per the germline V gene, CDR1 is MGHRA and CDR2 is YSYEKL. DNA for the CDR3: TGCGCCAGCAGCCACCCCTGGGGTCAGGTCGGGAGCAATCAGCCCCAGCATTTT. Protein sequence: CASSHPWGQVGSNQPQHF.

In its sample, this clonotype was seen many times. The chain combines TRBV13 with TRBJ2-2; no definite D call. The V end was cut by 5 bases, the J end by 6 bases, with 7 bases between. Germline values: CDR1 PRHDT, CDR2 FYEKMQ (reference sequence). This CDR3 spans 12 amino acids. CDR3 region: CASSQVSGELFF. The CDR3 nucleotides are TGTGCCAGCAGCCAGGTGTCCGGGGAGCTGTTTTTT.

The chain carries TRBV5-4 and TRBJ1-1; the D gene is possibly TRBD1 (6 bases). V was trimmed by 3 bases and J by 5 bases, leaving 17 bases between them. The germline V gene encodes CDR1 SGHNT and CDR2 YYREEE (reference sequence). The CDR3 runs to 15 residues. Here the CDR3 reads CASSSGWGARTEAFF. DNA of the CDR3: TGTGCCAGCAGCTCCGGGTGGGGGGCAAGGACTGAAGCTTTCTTT.

This clonotype has only a few counts. Possible read error: a much larger clone is one base away. The chain employs TRBV9 and TRBJ1-4; tentative D call: TRBD1 (6 bases). There are 14 residues in the CDR3. V lost 6 bases and J 11 bases, leaving 20 bases between the germline ends. Germline V CDR1 and CDR2: SGDLS, YYNGEE. Here the CDR3 reads CASTETGTPGKLFF. DNA of the CDR3: TGTGCCAGCACTGAAACAGGGACCCCTGGGAAACTGTTTTTT. Filled out from reference TRBV9 and TRBJ1-4, the complete variable domain reads DSGVTQTPKHLITATGQRVTLRCSPRSGDLSVYWYQQSLDQGLQFLIQYYNGEERAKGNILERFSAQQFPDLHSELNLSSLELGDSALYFCASTETGTPGKLFFGSGTQLSVL.

Note on this clonotype: This may be a read error: a much more frequent sequence differs by one nucleotide. The conserved phenylalanine or tryptophan is not found at the CDR3 terminus, so this likely reflects a read error. The genes are TRBV3-1 and TRBJ1-1; 7 bases align to TRBD1. Germline CDR1 LGHDT, CDR2 YNNKEL (reference sequence). The CDR3 sequence is 16 residues long. V lost 5 bases, J lost 0 bases, and 9 bases stayed unmatched. The CDR3 loop reads CASSRQGFRMNTEAFS. As DNA, the CDR3 is TGTGCCAGCAGCAGACAGGGATTCAGGATGAACACTGAAGCTTTCTCT.

The DNA for the CDR3 is TGTGCCATGGGGTTTTCCTACGAGCAGTACTTC. It codes for CAMGFSYEQYF. The chain employs TRBV10-3 and TRBJ2-7; D gene uncertain. Trimming took 9 bases from V and 1 from J, leaving 7 bases between them. The CDR3 is 11 residues long. Germline V gives CDR1 ENHRY, CDR2 SYGVKD.

This clonotype has just one count. The V call is TRBV11-2, the J call TRBJ1-1; TRBD1 agrees at 7 bases. From germline, CDR1 is SGHAT and CDR2 FQNNGV. The CDR3 consists of 17 residues. Trimming cost V 1 base and J 7 bases; bases outside gene matches: 15. CDR3 in amino acids: CASSLARVQGSGGEAFF. For the CDR3, the DNA is TGTGCCAGCAGCTTAGCCCGCGTACAGGGCTCAGGGGGTGAAGCTTTCTTT. The entire variable domain, with the rest obtained from reference TRBV11-2 and TRBJ1-1, is as follows: EAGVAQSPRYKIIEKRQSVAFWCNPISGHATLYWYQQILGQGPKLLIQFQNNGVVDDSQLPKDRFSAERLKGVDSTLKIQPAKLEDSAVYLCASSLARVQGSGGEAFFGQGTRLTVV.

This clonotype occurred many times. The chain recombines TRBV6-5 with TRBJ1-1; 11 bases agree with TRBD1. The ends lost 0 bases at V and 7 bases at J; junction bases unmatched: 16. The CDR3 runs 19 residues. CDR1 and CDR2 from the germline V gene are MNHEY and SVGAGI. As DNA, the CDR3 is TGTGCCAGCAGTTACTCCGGACAGGGGGCTTTATTCGGTCCCGGTGAAGCTTTCTTT. This encodes CASSYSGQGALFGPGEAFF.

The CDR3 region has the DNA TGTGCCAGCAGCTTAGCGGCCAGGGGGGACACAGATACGCAGTATTTT. Translation gives CASSLAARGDTDTQYF. The chain joins TRBV7-8 to TRBJ2-3; weak D call: TRBD1 (7 bases). V lost 0 bases and J 2 bases, leaving 12 bases between the germline ends. CDR1 is SGHVS and CDR2 is FQNEAQ in the germline V gene. This CDR3 region has 16 residues.

The chain couples TRBV10-3 to TRBJ2-1, with 10 bases aligning to TRBD2. Germline loops: CDR1 ENHRY, CDR2 SYGVKD. Trimming removed 10 bases from V and 4 bases from J; junction bases left unmatched: 4. This CDR3 is built from 13 residues. The CDR3 nucleotides are TGTGCCACGACTAGCGGGCTATACAATGAGCAGTTCTTC. It yields the protein CATTSGLYNEQFF.

This clonotype was seen at least ten times. This chain links TRBV20-1 with TRBJ2-2; 9 positions agree with TRBD2. This CDR3 contains 17 residues. V lost 0 bases, J lost 7 bases, and 12 bases stayed unmatched. Germline V gives CDR1 DFQATT, CDR2 SNEGSKA (reference sequence). CDR3 sequence (DNA): TGCAGTGCTAGAGATCTAGCGGCGGGAGGGCGAGACGGGGAGCTGTTTTTT. It translates to CSARDLAAGGRDGELFF.

V gene TRBV15 combines with J gene TRBJ2-3; 7 bases are a match to TRBD1. From germline, CDR1 is LNHNV and CDR2 YYDKDF (reference sequence). This CDR3 has 17 amino acids. J was trimmed by 6 bases and V by 0 bases; bases with no gene match: 12. The CDR3 sequence is CATSRDRGGMGGDTQYF. The DNA of the CDR3 is TGTGCCACCAGCAGAGATCGAGGGGGCATGGGTGGCGATACGCAGTATTTT.